This TCR beta chain was recovered during a study of T cell responses to AZD1222 COVID-19 vaccine (dated by TCRdb to the early 2020s). Background for the entire study: AZD1222 recipients whose second dose came at about 4 weeks and those whose second dose came at about 12 weeks were combined into one group, since spike-specific TCR depth and breadth did not differ between the two schedules. A total of about 240 trial participants underwent TCR sequencing, of whom some 210 received two doses of AZD1222 and about 25 received two doses of the MenACWY control vaccine. Trial participants were enrolled by age into subgroups of 18-55, 56-69 and 70-plus years, and 148, 28 and 57 TCR-sequenced participants, respectively, were included in these subgroups.

CDR1 and CDR2, per the germline V gene, are SGHVS and FQNEAQ. The cysteine opens and the phenylalanine closes a CDR3 of 16 amino acids. CDR3 DNA is the only sequence kept; it has 48 bases, read in frame from the first base. V is pared back by 4 bases and J by 0 bases, with 13 bases lying between the germline termini. This specimen's time point label, interpreted: baseline before first vaccination. The vaccinee samples were drawn from two UK trials, COV001 and COV002, one of which was a single-blind randomized controlled phase 2/3 trial testing AZD1222 (ChAdOx1 nCoV-19) in healthy adults. Trial participant PBMC samples were collected at day 0 and day 28 after the second dose for TCRbeta chain sequencing. The CDR3 regions of human TCRbeta chains were analyzed by immunosequencing. The authors processed their data as follows. TCRs in the repertoires were compared against a reference library of SARS-CoV-2-specific TCRs that had been generated with the MIRA antigen-specificity platform. Breadth was defined as the fraction of unique TCRs that were SARS-CoV-2-associated. Depth was defined as the fraction of total T cells that were SARS-CoV-2-associated. Each spike-specific TCR was assigned to its reactive spike region and to a CD4 or CD8 class using the MIRA data. Log10-transformed breadth and depth values were compared by one-way ANOVA with Sidak's multiple comparisons tests. TCRdb stores this immuneACCESS table with in-frame sequences only. Part of the clones is absent; in the studies checked, under half of the shortfall reflects unresolved V genes, and no reason is known for the rest. D and trimming come from the DNA, and the V and J calls and clone size come from that table. The sample profile shows around 52,000 clones; 75% to 90% of them were found once. 16% of the sample goes to the ten largest clones.

Comment on this clone: Its recognized antigen is unknown. One base away there is no much larger clone; base qualities are not given.

On the study overall, not on this receptor specifically: Participants were mostly white British, with more females than males. The authors suggested clonal diversity may have been underestimated. The 56-69-year group was small, and its depth increase did not reach significance, likely because of low power. Vaccine-associated CD4 TCRs spanned the whole spike protein, with dominant responses in regions 160-218 and 743-854. Epitopes outside the regions mutated in the B.1.351 and B.1.1.7 variants were reportedly recognized by nearly half of the unique spike-specific TCRs. Spike-specific TCR breadth and depth rose significantly after two AZD1222 doses compared with day 0 and with MenACWY recipients. Conclusions about previously exposed vaccinees are limited, since just a handful of AZD1222 recipients were seropositive for SARS-CoV-2 at baseline. Because no samples from the day 14 peak response were available, repertoires could be characterized only after the peak T cell response.

This receptor was obtained from an adult in good health. The V and J segments used are TRBV7-8 and TRBJ1-3; D gene: possibly TRBD1, on 6 matching bases. The input for sequencing was peripheral blood, taken on day 0 of AZD1222 vaccination. The DNA reads TGTGCCAGCAGCTCAAAGGGGGTACCCTCTGGAAACACCATATATTTT. The encoded protein is CASSSKGVPSGNTIYF.